The rows below give T cell receptor beta chains drawn from one sample of a study of STAT5B mutations in CD4+ large granular lymphocyte leukemia. Here immunoSEQ multiplex PCR was the method, and the copy in TCRdb shows in-frame clones only, minus some. The sample carries about 40,000 clones, roughly 80% recorded once. Sequenced: CD4+ T cells from blood buffy coats. These receptors were collected from a human donor in good health. Each CDR3 is given with its conserved first and last residue. The D gene is left open where the match is weak. Only part of the rows carry a size: once, few, many, or a class if the clone is expanded.

>TRBV13|.|TRBJ2-7|TRBD2
TGTGCCAGCGAGGGGACTAGCCCGAACGAGCAGTACTTC
CASEGTSPNEQYF
>TRBV7-9|.|TRBJ1-6|TRBD1
TGTGCCAGCAAAGGGACAGGGGAGGTTTCACCCCTCCACTTT
CASKGTGEVSPLHF
>TRBV5-8|.|TRBJ1-1|.
TGTGCCAGCACCATTCATTCGGGGACTGAAGCTTTCTTT
CASTIHSGTEAFF
>TRBV4-3|.|TRBJ1-4|TRBD1
TGCGCCAGCAGCCAAGATGTTGTTAACAGGGGAGGAACTAATGAAAAACTGTTTTTT
CASSQDVVNRGGTNEKLFF
>TRBV18|.|TRBJ1-4|.
TGTGCCAGCTCACCACAATTTACAACTGCAACTAATGAAAAACTGTTTTTT
CASSPQFTTATNEKLFF
>TRBV6-1|few|TRBJ1-1|.
TGTGCCAGCAGTGAAGTAGAATCTCGGGGTTTCTTT
CASSEVESRGFF
>TRBV6-1|.|TRBJ2-5|.
TGTGCCAGCAGTCATGGACGGAGCCAAGAGACCCAGTACTTC
CASSHGRSQETQYF
>TRBV19|.|TRBJ1-1|.
TGTGCCAGTAGCCGACAGATGAGCATGAACACTGAAGCTTTCTTT
CASSRQMSMNTEAFF
>TRBV28|.|TRBJ1-2|.
TGTGCCAGCAGACCCGACACCTACTCCTATGGCTACACCTTC
CASRPDTYSYGYTF
>TRBV10-2|.|TRBJ2-3|.
TGCGCCAGCAGATCCGGGCTGGGTCCCCCGGGAGATACGCAGTATTTT
CASRSGLGPPGDTQYF
>TRBV6-5|.|TRBJ1-2|.
TGTGCCAGCAGTTACGCCGACCAGACTAACTATGGCTACACCTTC
CASSYADQTNYGYTF
>TRBV25-1|.|TRBJ1-2|.
TGTGCCAGCAGTGAAAATGCAGACCGGTCCTATGGCTACACCTTC
CASSENADRSYGYTF
>TRBV6-1|.|TRBJ2-7|TRBD1
TGTGCCAGCAGTGAAGTGGGCAGGGGGATCAACGAGCAGTACTTC
CASSEVGRGINEQYF
>TRBV7-9|.|TRBJ1-3|.
TGTGCCAGCAGCTTAGAACGATCTGGAAACACCATATATTTT
CASSLERSGNTIYF
>TRBV2|.|TRBJ1-1|.
TGTGCCAGCAGTGCTACGGGGCCCGCCACTGAAGCTTTCTTT
CASSATGPATEAFF
>TRBV10-1|few|TRBJ1-2|.
TGCGCCAGCAGCCCAGACAGAAACTATGGCTACACCTTC
CASSPDRNYGYTF
>TRBV7-8|.|TRBJ2-1|.
TGTGCCAGCAGGGGTCCTGGAAATGAGCAGTTCTTC
CASRGPGNEQFF
>TRBV30|.|TRBJ1-4|.
TGTGCCTGGAGTGCGGGACACCCGAATGAAAAACTGTTTTTT
CAWSAGHPNEKLFF
>TRBV7-8|.|TRBJ2-2|.
TGTGCCAGCAGCCGAGACAGCGTAGTCACCGGGGAGCTGTTTTTT
CASSRDSVVTGELFF
>TRBV12-5|.|TRBJ1-2|.
TGTGCTAGTGGTTGGGAAACAGGTGGCTACACCTTC
CASGWETGGYTF
>TRBV7-2|.|TRBJ2-1|TRBD1
TGTGCCAGCAGCTTAGTTGGGACAGGGGGTCATGAGCAGTTCTTC
CASSLVGTGGHEQFF
>TRBV6-1|.|TRBJ2-3|.
TGTGCCAGCAGTGACCCAGGGGGGCCCACAGATACGCAGTATTTT
CASSDPGGPTDTQYF
>TRBV4-1|.|TRBJ2-3|.
TGCGCCAGCAGCCAAGTTACTCTCAACACAGATACGCAGTATTTT
CASSQVTLNTDTQYF
>TRBV7-8|.|TRBJ2-5|TRBD2
TGTGCCAGCAGCACCCCACTAGCGGGAGAGGGAGAGACCCAGTACTTC
CASSTPLAGEGETQYF